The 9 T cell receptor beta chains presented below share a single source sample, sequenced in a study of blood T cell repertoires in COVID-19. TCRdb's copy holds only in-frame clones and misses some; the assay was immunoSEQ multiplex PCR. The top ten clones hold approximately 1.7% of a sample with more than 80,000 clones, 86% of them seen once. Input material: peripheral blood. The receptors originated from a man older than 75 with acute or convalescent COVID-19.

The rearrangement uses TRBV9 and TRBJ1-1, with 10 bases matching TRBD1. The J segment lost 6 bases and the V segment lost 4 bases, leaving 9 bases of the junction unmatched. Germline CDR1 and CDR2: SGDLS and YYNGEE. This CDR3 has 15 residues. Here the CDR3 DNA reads TGTGCCAGCAGCCCTCCGACAGGGGGCTTAGCTGAAGCTTTCTTT. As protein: CASSPPTGGLAEAFF. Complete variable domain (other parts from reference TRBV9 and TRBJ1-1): DSGVTQTPKHLITATGQRVTLRCSPRSGDLSVYWYQQSLDQGLQFLIQYYNGEERAKGNILERFSAQQFPDLHSELNLSSLELGDSALYFCASSPPTGGLAEAFFGQGTRLTVV.

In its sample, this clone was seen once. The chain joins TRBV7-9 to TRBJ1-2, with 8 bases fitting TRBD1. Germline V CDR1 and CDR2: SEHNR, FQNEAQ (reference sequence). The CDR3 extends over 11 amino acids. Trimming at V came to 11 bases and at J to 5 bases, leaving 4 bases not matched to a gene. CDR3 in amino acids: CAGQGDYGYTF. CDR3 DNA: TGTGCCGGACAGGGTGATTATGGCTACACCTTC. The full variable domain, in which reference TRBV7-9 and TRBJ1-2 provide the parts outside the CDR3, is DTGVSQNPRHKITKRGQNVTFRCDPISEHNRLYWYRQTLGQGPEFLTYFQNEAQLEKSRLLSDRFSAERPKGSFSTLEIQRTEQGDSAMYLCAGQGDYGYTFGSGTRLTVV.

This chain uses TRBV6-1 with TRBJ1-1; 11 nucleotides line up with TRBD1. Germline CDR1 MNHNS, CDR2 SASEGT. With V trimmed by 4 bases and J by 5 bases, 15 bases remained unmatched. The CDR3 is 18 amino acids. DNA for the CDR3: TGTGCCAGCAGTGGCGGGTTGAGGACAGGGGGCGTGAGGACTGAAGCTTTCTTT. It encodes CASSGGLRTGGVRTEAFF.

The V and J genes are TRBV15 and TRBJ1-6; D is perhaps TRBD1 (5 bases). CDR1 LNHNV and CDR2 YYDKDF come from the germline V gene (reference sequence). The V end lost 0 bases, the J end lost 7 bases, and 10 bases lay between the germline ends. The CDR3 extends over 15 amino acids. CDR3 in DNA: TGTGCCACCAGCAGAGATGGGCAGGGAAATTCACCCCTCCACTTT. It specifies CATSRDGQGNSPLHF.

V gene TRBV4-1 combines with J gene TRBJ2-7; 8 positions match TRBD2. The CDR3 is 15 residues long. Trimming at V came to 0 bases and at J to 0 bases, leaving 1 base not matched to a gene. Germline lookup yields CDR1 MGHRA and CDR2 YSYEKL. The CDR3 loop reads CASSQETSGSYEQYF. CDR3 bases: TGCGCCAGCAGCCAAGAAACTAGCGGCTCCTACGAGCAGTACTTC.

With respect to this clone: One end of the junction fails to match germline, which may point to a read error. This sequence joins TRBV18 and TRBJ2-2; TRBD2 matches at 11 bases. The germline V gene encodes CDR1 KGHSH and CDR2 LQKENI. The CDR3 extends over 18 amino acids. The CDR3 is CASSPLRLAGKNTGELFF. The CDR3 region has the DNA TGTGCCAGCTCCCCACTCCGACTAGCGGGGAAGAACACCGGGGAGCTGTTTTTT.

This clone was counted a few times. The CDR3 DNA reads as TGTGCCAGCAGCCGAGCCTTTGAATTCGTCAATCAGCCCCAGCATTTT. This sequence encodes CASSRAFEFVNQPQHF. The chain employs TRBV28 and TRBJ1-5; D gene ambiguous. Trimming stripped 6 bases from V and 3 bases from J, with 18 bases between. Germline V CDR1 and CDR2: MDHEN, SYDVKM. The CDR3 sequence is 16 residues long. Supplemented by reference TRBV28 and TRBJ1-5, the full variable domain reads DVKVTQSSRYLVKRTGEKVFLECVQDMDHENMFWYRQDPGLGLRLIYFSYDVKMKEKGDIPEGYSVSREKKERFSLILESASTNQTSMYLCASSRAFEFVNQPQHFGDGTRLSIL.

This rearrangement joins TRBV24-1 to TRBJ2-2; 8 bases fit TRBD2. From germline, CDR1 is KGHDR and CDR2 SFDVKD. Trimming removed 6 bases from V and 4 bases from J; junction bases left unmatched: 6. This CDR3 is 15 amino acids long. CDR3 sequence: CATSLAGGGTGELFF. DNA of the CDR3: TGTGCCACCAGTTTGGCGGGAGGTGGCACCGGGGAGCTGTTTTTT.

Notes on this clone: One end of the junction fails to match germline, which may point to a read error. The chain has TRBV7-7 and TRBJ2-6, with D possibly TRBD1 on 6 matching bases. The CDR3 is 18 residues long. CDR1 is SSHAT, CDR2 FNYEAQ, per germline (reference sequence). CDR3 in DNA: TGTGCTAGCAGCCCCAGTTCGGGACACTCGGCTGGGGCCAACGTCCTGACTTTC. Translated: CASSPSSGHSAGANVLTF.